This TCR beta chain comes out of a study of T-cell memory formation after mild COVID-19. The study's findings and limits: CD4/CD8 balance held among clones contracting day 15 to 85, and later expanders leaned CD4+.

In TCRdb, the 5' RACE reads were re-called with MiXCR into one record per CDR3 protein. This sample has hundreds of thousands of distinct CDR3 sequences, with 28% found just once. In this sample, this clonotype turned up a few times. What it binds is not known. CDR1 and CDR2 from the germline V gene are DFQATT and SNEGSKA (reference sequence). The CDR3 is 13 residues long. Trimming stripped 2 bases from V and 6 bases from J, with 10 bases between. Sequencing input: PBMCs or a T cell subset sorted from them (not recorded which). The rearrangement links TRBV20-1 to TRBJ2-2, with unresolved D. This clonotype originated in an adult woman who had mild COVID-19 (a few samples of this study predate the infection). Cell type and time point are not known. The CDR3 DNA reads TGCAGTGCTAGACGGAGAAGGCCCGGGGAGCTGTTTTTT. This gives the protein CSARRRRPGELFF.